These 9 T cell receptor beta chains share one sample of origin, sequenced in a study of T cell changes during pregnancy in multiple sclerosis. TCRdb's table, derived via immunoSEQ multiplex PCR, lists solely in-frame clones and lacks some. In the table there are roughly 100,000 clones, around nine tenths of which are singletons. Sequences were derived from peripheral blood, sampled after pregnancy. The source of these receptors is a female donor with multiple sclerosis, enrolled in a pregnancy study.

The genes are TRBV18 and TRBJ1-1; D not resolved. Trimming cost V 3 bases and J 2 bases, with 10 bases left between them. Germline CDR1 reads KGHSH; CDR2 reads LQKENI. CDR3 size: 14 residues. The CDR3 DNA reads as TGTGCCAGCTCACCTGCGGGATCCAACACTGAAGCTTTCTTT. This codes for CASSPAGSNTEAFF.

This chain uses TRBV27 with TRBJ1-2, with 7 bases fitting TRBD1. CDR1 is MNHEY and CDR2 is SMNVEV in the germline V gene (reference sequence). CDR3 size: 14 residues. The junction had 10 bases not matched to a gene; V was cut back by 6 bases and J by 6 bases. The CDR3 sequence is CASRPSAGGNGYTF. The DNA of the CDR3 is TGTGCCAGCAGGCCATCAGCAGGGGGAAATGGCTACACCTTC.

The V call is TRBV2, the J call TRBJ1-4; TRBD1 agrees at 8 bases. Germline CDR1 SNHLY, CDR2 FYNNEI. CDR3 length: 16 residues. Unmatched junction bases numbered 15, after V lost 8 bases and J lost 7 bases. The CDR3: CASFGQGISVFEKLFF. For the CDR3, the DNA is TGTGCCAGCTTTGGACAGGGTATATCGGTGTTTGAAAAACTGTTTTTT.

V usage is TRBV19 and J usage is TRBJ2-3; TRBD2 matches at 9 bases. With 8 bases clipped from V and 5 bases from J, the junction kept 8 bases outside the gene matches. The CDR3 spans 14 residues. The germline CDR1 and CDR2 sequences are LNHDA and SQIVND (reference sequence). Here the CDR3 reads CASGAGGLRDTQYF. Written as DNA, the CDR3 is TGTGCCAGTGGTGCGGGAGGGCTACGAGATACGCAGTATTTT.

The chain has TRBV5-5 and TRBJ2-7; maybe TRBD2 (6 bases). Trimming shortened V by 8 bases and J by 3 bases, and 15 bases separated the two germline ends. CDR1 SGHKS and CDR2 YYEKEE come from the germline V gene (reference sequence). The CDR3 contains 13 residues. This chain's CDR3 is CASGTGSIYEQYF. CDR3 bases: TGTGCCAGTGGAACCGGGAGCATCTACGAGCAGTACTTC.

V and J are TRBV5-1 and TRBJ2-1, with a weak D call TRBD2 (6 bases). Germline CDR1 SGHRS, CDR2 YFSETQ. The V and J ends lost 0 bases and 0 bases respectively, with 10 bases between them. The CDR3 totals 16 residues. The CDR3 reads CASSLAGGSSYNEQFF. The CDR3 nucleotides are TGCGCCAGCAGCTTGGCCGGAGGGTCCTCCTACAATGAGCAGTTCTTC.

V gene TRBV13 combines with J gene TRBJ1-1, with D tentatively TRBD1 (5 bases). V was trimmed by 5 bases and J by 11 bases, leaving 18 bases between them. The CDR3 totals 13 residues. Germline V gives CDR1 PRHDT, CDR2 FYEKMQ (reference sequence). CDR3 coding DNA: TGTGCCAGCAGCCTCCATACAGTAGCAGGGGCTTTCTTT. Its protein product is CASSLHTVAGAFF.

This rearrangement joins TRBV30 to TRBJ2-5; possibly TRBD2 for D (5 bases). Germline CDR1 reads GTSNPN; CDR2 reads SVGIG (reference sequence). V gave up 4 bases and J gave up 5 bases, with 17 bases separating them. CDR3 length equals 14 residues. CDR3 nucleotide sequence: TGTGCCTGGAATACCGGGCGGGCGAGGGAGACCCAGTACTTC. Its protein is CAWNTGRARETQYF. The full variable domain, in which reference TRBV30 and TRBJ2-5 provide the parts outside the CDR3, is SQTIHQWPATLVQPVGSPLSLECTVEGTSNPNLYWYRQAAGRGLQLLFYSVGIGQISSEVPQNLSASRPQDRQFILSSKKLLLSDSGFYLCAWNTGRARETQYFGPGTRLLVL.

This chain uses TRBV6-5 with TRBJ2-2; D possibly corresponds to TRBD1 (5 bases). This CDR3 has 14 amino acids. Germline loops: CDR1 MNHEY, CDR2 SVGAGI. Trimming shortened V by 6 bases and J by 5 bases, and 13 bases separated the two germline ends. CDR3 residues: CASRGRITTGELFF. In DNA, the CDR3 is TGTGCCAGCAGGGGGCGGATCACGACCGGGGAGCTGTTTTTT.